The 9 T cell receptor beta chains reported below all come from one sample, sequenced in a study of cytomegalovirus exposure and HLA in healthy donors. PCR was performed using 60 Vbeta and 13 Jbeta primers. The data were produced by immunoSEQ multiplex PCR, yet TCRdb's version contains in-frame clones alone and is incomplete. The repertoire has around 160,000 clones, around 68% of them found once; the top ten carry roughly 1.5%. Input material: PBMCs. These receptors all stem from a middle-aged man in good health and CMV-seronegative.

The V and J genes are TRBV6-1 and TRBJ2-1; a weak D match, TRBD1 (6 bases). V was pared by 4 bases and J by 4 bases, with 17 bases between. CDR3 size: 16 residues. Germline CDR1 is MNHNS and CDR2 is SASEGT. The CDR3 DNA is TGTGCCAGCAGTGTATCTGGGGGCTGGGAATACAATGAGCAGTTCTTC. As protein: CASSVSGGWEYNEQFF.

This chain connects TRBV2 to TRBJ1-6; 9 positions agree with TRBD1. CDR1 SNHLY and CDR2 FYNNEI come from the germline V gene. The V gene end was trimmed by 6 bases and the J gene end by 5 bases; junction bases not matched to a gene: 5. There are 15 residues in the CDR3. CDR3 DNA: TGTGCCAGCAGAGCGGGACAGGGCAATAATTCACCCCTCCACTTT. As protein: CASRAGQGNNSPLHF.

The V call is TRBV6-1, the J call TRBJ1-3, with TRBD1 matching 9 bases. CDR1 and CDR2 from the germline V gene are MNHNS and SASEGT. V dropped 1 base and J dropped 2; count of bases not matched to a gene: 0. The CDR3 is 15 amino acids. The CDR3 bases are TGTGCCAGCAGTGAAGACAGGGGGCCTGGAAACACCATATATTTT. It specifies CASSEDRGPGNTIYF.

V and J are TRBV5-8 and TRBJ1-2; TRBD1 agrees at 7 bases. CDR3 size: 15 residues. CDR1 and CDR2 (germline): SGHTS, YDEGEE. Trimming at V came to 2 bases and at J to 5 bases, leaving 9 bases not matched to a gene. The CDR3 sequence is CASSLHRDRPYGYTF. The CDR3 DNA follows: TGTGCCAGCAGCTTACACCGGGACAGACCTTATGGCTACACCTTC.

This rearrangement joins TRBV7-6 to TRBJ2-3; tentatively, D is TRBD1 (6 bases). Germline values: CDR1 SGHVS, CDR2 FNYEAQ. The CDR3 length is 17 residues. Trimming took 2 bases from V and 2 from J, leaving 17 bases between them. CDR3: CASSLFQGQLITDTQYF. CDR3 DNA sequence: TGTGCCAGCAGCTTATTTCAGGGGCAACTTATCACAGATACGCAGTATTTT.

In this sample, this clone turned up once. The chain recombines TRBV5-6 with TRBJ1-3; 7 nucleotides agree with TRBD1. With 4 bases clipped from V and 0 bases from J, the junction kept 10 bases outside the gene matches. The CDR3 runs to 17 residues. The germline gives CDR1 SGHDT, CDR2 YYEEEE. DNA for the CDR3: TGTGCCAGCAGCGCGCCTTGGGACAGACTCTCTGGAAACACCATATATTTT. The encoded protein is CASSAPWDRLSGNTIYF.

This clone was seen many times. The gene calls are TRBV6-1 and TRBJ1-5; 8 bases match TRBD1. The CDR3 totals 14 residues. From germline, CDR1 is MNHNS and CDR2 SASEGT. V was clipped by 2 bases and J by 6 bases; unmatched bases: 3. The CDR3 DNA is TGTGCCAGCAGTGAAAGGACAGGGTTTCAGCCCCAGCATTTT. It codes for CASSERTGFQPQHF.

This clone was recorded a few times. The J gene is TRBJ1-2, the V gene TRBV29-1, with 8 positions matching TRBD1. V lost 5 bases, J lost 8 bases, and 10 bases stayed unmatched. The germline V gene encodes CDR1 SQVTM and CDR2 ANQGSEA. CDR3 length: 13 residues. CDR3 in amino acids: CSVLLDRAGGYTF. In DNA form, the CDR3 reads TGCAGCGTTCTCTTGGACAGGGCAGGGGGCTACACCTTC.

This chain links TRBV7-2 with TRBJ2-1; the D is unclear. V was shortened by 1 base and J by 4 bases, with 8 bases between the two germline ends. The V gene's germline CDR1 is SGHTA and CDR2 FQGNSA. The CDR3 spans 14 residues. This CDR3 reads CASSLDSQYNEQFF. CDR3 nucleotide sequence: TGTGCCAGCAGCTTAGATAGTCAATACAATGAGCAGTTCTTC.